One sample yielded the 6 T cell receptor beta chains listed below, sequenced in a study of metastatic and nonmetastatic thyroid tumors. Until they underwent thyroid surgery, no patient had received any treatment. TCRdb re-called clones from the PCR reads using MiXCR. This table holds tens of thousands of clones, roughly an eighth found once. The sample was tumor tissue. These receptors came from a female donor with papillary thyroid cancer or a benign thyroid nodule (not recorded which). Some clones in this sample may be carry-over from other donors' samples.

This clone was seen at least ten times. The V call is TRBV25-1, the J call TRBJ2-2; D remains unclear. The V gene lost 3 bases and the J gene lost 0 bases, with 5 bases spanning the gap. This CDR3 is built from 14 residues. The germline V gene has CDR1 MGHDK and CDR2 SYGVNS. The CDR3 region is CASSDLANTGELFF. The CDR3 nucleotides read TGTGCCAGCAGTGACCTAGCGAACACCGGGGAGCTGTTTTTT.

The gene calls are TRBV3-1 and TRBJ2-1; 12 bases align to TRBD2. V lost 10 bases, J lost 5 bases, and 9 bases stayed unmatched. This CDR3 region has 15 residues. Germline values: CDR1 LGHDT, CDR2 YNNKEL (reference sequence). CDR3 amino acids: CATRTSGTSNNEQFF. The CDR3 DNA reads TGTGCCACCAGGACTAGCGGGACCTCTAACAATGAGCAGTTCTTC.

This clone was counted ten times or more. The chain uses TRBV5-1 and TRBJ1-1; 10 bases are a match to TRBD1. This CDR3 spans 15 amino acids. CDR1 and CDR2 (germline): SGHRS, YFSETQ. The ends lost 1 base at V and 10 bases at J; junction bases unmatched: 10. CDR3 DNA: TGCGCCAGCAGCTTGTCCAAGGGACAGGGGCGTCGAGCTTTCTTT. Translation gives CASSLSKGQGRRAFF. The variable domain in full, completed from reference TRBV5-1 and TRBJ1-1, reads KAGVTQTPRYLIKTRGQQVTLSCSPISGHRSVSWYQQTPGQGLQFLFEYFSETQRNKGNFPGRFSGRQFSNSRSEMNVSTLELGDSALYLCASSLSKGQGRRAFFGQGTRLTVV.

This clone was seen ten or more times. The chain carries TRBV2 and TRBJ2-7; D is possibly TRBD2 (5 bases). This CDR3 region has 13 residues. Trimming stripped 6 bases from V and 6 bases from J, with 15 bases between. The germline V gene has CDR1 SNHLY and CDR2 FYNNEI. The CDR3 protein is CASSRTSPPEQYF. DNA for the CDR3: TGTGCCAGCAGCAGGACTTCCCCGCCCGAGCAGTACTTC.

Details on this clone: Being one base from a much bigger clone, this may be a read error. This sequence joins TRBV5-5 and TRBJ1-6; TRBD1 is a possible D gene (5 bases). Trimming removed 3 bases at V and 9 bases at J, with 13 bases between. The CDR3 covers 14 residues. The germline gives CDR1 SGHKS, CDR2 YYEKEE (reference sequence). The CDR3 bases are TGTGCCAGCAGCTCTGGGACCCTCTGTTCACCCCTCCACTTT. It specifies CASSSGTLCSPLHF. Full variable domain (rest looked up from reference TRBV5-5 and TRBJ1-6): DAGVTQSPTHLIKTRGQQVTLRCSPISGHKSVSWYQQVLGQGPQFIFQYYEKEERGRGNFPDRFSARQFPNYSSELNVNALLLGDSALYLCASSSGTLCSPLHFGNGTRLTVT.

This clone was detected ten times or more. The gene calls are TRBV12-3 or TRBV12-4 and TRBJ2-1, with 9 bases fitting TRBD2. V was clipped by 1 base and J by 0 bases; unmatched bases: 10. The CDR3 totals 19 residues. The CDR3 DNA sequence: TGTGCCAGCAGTTTAGATCGACGACTAGCGGAAAGCTCCTACAATGAGCAGTTCTTC. Residues: CASSLDRRLAESSYNEQFF.